These 17 T cell receptor beta chains originate from one sample sequenced in a study of T cell changes during pregnancy in multiple sclerosis. Method: immunoSEQ multiplex PCR; TCRdb's copy keeps in-frame clones and lacks some. The profile shows tens of thousands of clones, 85% to 90% of them singletons. This specimen consisted of CD8+ T cells from peripheral blood mononuclear cells, obtained after pregnancy. These receptors originate from a female donor with multiple sclerosis, enrolled in a pregnancy study.

This chain uses TRBV5-4 with TRBJ2-3, with D perhaps matching TRBD1 (5 bases). The V end was cut by 5 bases, the J end by 2 bases, with 21 bases between. The CDR3 covers 17 residues. The germline V gene encodes CDR1 SGHNT and CDR2 YYREEE (reference sequence). DNA for the CDR3: TGTGCCAGCAGGCTGATGTACAGGCGAAGGGACACAGATACGCAGTATTTT. Translating it yields CASRLMYRRRDTDTQYF. Supplemented by reference TRBV5-4 and TRBJ2-3, the full variable domain reads ETGVTQSPTHLIKTRGQQVTLRCSSQSGHNTVSWYQQALGQGPQFIFQYYREEENGRGNFPPRFSGLQFPNYSSELNVNALELDDSALYLCASRLMYRRRDTDTQYFGPGTRLTVL.

The V and J genes are TRBV6-4 and TRBJ1-1; D uncertain. CDR3 length equals 13 residues. The V gene's germline CDR1 is MRHNA and CDR2 SNTAGT. V was pared by 2 bases and J by 1 base, with 5 bases between. The CDR3 nucleotides are TGTGCCAGCAGTGACACAGAGAACACTGAAGCTTTCTTT. Its protein is CASSDTENTEAFF.

This clone came up a few times. The chain carries TRBV4-2 and TRBJ1-1; D is unclear. Trimming left V 8 bases short and J 9 bases short, with 16 bases between. Germline CDR1 and CDR2: LGHNA and YNFKEQ. The CDR3 sequence is 12 residues long. CDR3 nucleotide sequence: TGTGCCAGCCTCGAGGGAGGAAATAAAGCTTTCTTT. Encoded protein: CASLEGGNKAFF.

This clone was counted once. This chain uses TRBV6-5 with TRBJ1-1; D is possibly TRBD1 (6 bases). CDR1 and CDR2 from the germline V gene are MNHEY and SVGAGI. This CDR3 comprises 14 residues. Trimming left V 2 bases short and J 1 base short, with 8 bases between. The CDR3, as DNA: TGTGCCAGCAGTTACACGACAGGGAACACTGAAGCTTTCTTT. Translated: CASSYTTGNTEAFF.

This clone was detected only a few times. The rearrangement joins TRBV5-6 to TRBJ1-6; possible D gene TRBD1, 5 bases. With 0 bases removed from V and 10 bases from J, the gap between germline ends came to 20 bases. This CDR3 has 17 amino acids. Germline V gives CDR1 SGHDT, CDR2 YYEEEE. The CDR3 DNA is TGTGCCAGCAGCTTGGGCGGGGCAGCCCTAGGTCGGTCACCCCTCCACTTT. This sequence encodes CASSLGGAALGRSPLHF.

The chain carries TRBV18 and TRBJ1-2; 11 bases align to TRBD1. V gave up 4 bases and J gave up 3 bases; unmatched junction bases: 4. CDR1 is KGHSH and CDR2 is LQKENI in the germline V gene. The CDR3 extends over 15 amino acids. As DNA, the CDR3 is TGTGCCAGCTCACAGGGACAGGGGGTCCACTATGGCTACACCTTC. The encoded protein is CASSQGQGVHYGYTF. Full variable domain (remainder filled in from reference TRBV18 and TRBJ1-2): NAGVMQNPRHLVRRRGQEARLRCSPMKGHSHVYWYRQLPEEGLKFMVYLQKENIIDESGMPKERFSAEFPKEGPSILRIQQVVRGDSAAYFCASSQGQGVHYGYTFGSGTRLTVV.

The chain joins TRBV7-9 to TRBJ1-1; the match to TRBD1 covers 7 bases. Germline values: CDR1 SEHNR, CDR2 FQNEAQ (reference sequence). Trimming cost V 3 bases and J 3 bases; bases outside gene matches: 4. The CDR3 spans 14 residues. CDR3 amino acids: CASSLEGQHTEAFF. The CDR3 DNA reads as TGTGCCAGCAGCTTGGAGGGACAGCACACTGAAGCTTTCTTT.

This chain joins TRBV4-1 and TRBJ2-1; 8 nucleotides agree with TRBD2. The J segment lost 7 bases and the V segment lost 2 bases, leaving 7 bases of the junction unmatched. Germline-derived CDR1 and CDR2 are MGHRA and YSYEKL. This CDR3 is 15 amino acids long. This CDR3 reads CASSQSEAGANEQFF. The CDR3 DNA is TGCGCCAGCAGCCAATCAGAAGCGGGGGCGAATGAGCAGTTCTTC.

This clone was seen more than once but under ten times. The rearrangement joins TRBV27 to TRBJ2-1, with 8 bases that match TRBD1. Unmatched junction bases numbered 9, after V lost 7 bases and J lost 4 bases. The germline V gene has CDR1 MNHEY and CDR2 SMNVEV (reference sequence). This CDR3 is built from 15 residues. In DNA form, the CDR3 reads TGTGCCAGCACCACAGGGGACAGGACGTACAATGAGCAGTTCTTC. Encoded protein: CASTTGDRTYNEQFF.

The table lists this clone with a few counts. The V gene is TRBV19, the J gene TRBJ1-1, with D tentatively TRBD1 (6 bases). V was trimmed by 5 bases and J by 7 bases, leaving 11 bases between them. This CDR3 is 12 amino acids long. Germline V gene sequence: CDR1 LNHDA, CDR2 SQIVND (reference sequence). Here the CDR3 DNA reads TGTGCCAGTAGTCCCGGACAGTTTGAAGCTTTCTTT. Protein: CASSPGQFEAFF.

The rearrangement joins TRBV2 to TRBJ2-3; TRBD2 agrees at 8 bases. Looked up from germline, CDR1 is SNHLY and CDR2 is FYNNEI. The CDR3 is made up of 15 amino acids. The V gene end was trimmed by 9 bases and the J gene end by 4 bases; junction bases not matched to a gene: 12. In DNA, the CDR3 is TGTGCCAGTTTAACATATAGCGGGGAAGCAGATACGCAGTATTTT. It codes for CASLTYSGEADTQYF.

This clone has a handful of counts. V usage is TRBV9 and J usage is TRBJ1-1, with D possibly being TRBD1 (6 bases). Trimming cost V 4 bases and J 3 bases, with 16 bases left between them. Germline V CDR1 and CDR2: SGDLS, YYNGEE. CDR3 length: 15 amino acids. The CDR3 DNA sequence: TGTGCCAGCAGCCCCCGAGGGGGGGGAGACACTGAAGCTTTCTTT. This sequence encodes CASSPRGGGDTEAFF.

The CDR3 DNA is TGTGCCAGCAGCCGCGGGACAGGGGGCACTGGCTACACCTTC. Amino acid sequence: CASSRGTGGTGYTF. This chain links TRBV7-3 with TRBJ1-2, with TRBD1 matching over 12 bases. Germline V CDR1 and CDR2: SGHTA, FQGTGA. This CDR3 has 14 amino acids. With V trimmed by 5 bases and J by 7 bases, 5 bases remained unmatched.

The chain couples TRBV5-6 to TRBJ2-1; 10 nucleotides match TRBD1. CDR1 is SGHDT, CDR2 YYEEEE, per germline. The trim removed 0 bases at V and 7 bases at J, leaving 4 bases unmatched. The CDR3 contains 15 residues. As DNA, the CDR3 is TGTGCCAGCAGCTTGGGCAGGACAGGGGGTAATGAGCAGTTCTTC. Translated: CASSLGRTGGNEQFF.

The J gene is TRBJ1-1, the V gene TRBV5-6; the D is unclear. CDR1 is SGHDT, CDR2 YYEEEE, per germline. Trimming took off 3 bases at V and 0 bases at J, with 12 bases between the two ends. This CDR3 region has 15 residues. The CDR3 spells CASSSAPVLNTEAFF. The CDR3 coding sequence is TGTGCCAGCAGCTCCGCGCCGGTCCTGAACACTGAAGCTTTCTTT.

The chain links TRBV4-3 to TRBJ2-1; TRBD2 matches at 7 bases. The CDR3 totals 16 residues. Losses at the gene ends were 0 bases for V and 5 bases for J; bases not matched to a gene: 7. Germline V gives CDR1 LGHNA, CDR2 YSLEER. Here the CDR3 DNA reads TGCGCCAGCAGCCAAGATCGAGTGGGGGGGGACAATGAGCAGTTCTTC. As protein: CASSQDRVGGDNEQFF.

The chain is built from TRBV6-5 and TRBJ2-3, with TRBD2 as a possible D gene (6 bases). Trimming stripped 5 bases from V and 2 bases from J, with 14 bases between. The CDR3 runs to 15 residues. From germline, CDR1 is MNHEY and CDR2 SVGAGI. CDR3 sequence reads: CASSRLAASTDTQYF. The CDR3 nucleotides are TGTGCCAGCAGTAGATTAGCGGCGTCCACAGATACGCAGTATTTT.